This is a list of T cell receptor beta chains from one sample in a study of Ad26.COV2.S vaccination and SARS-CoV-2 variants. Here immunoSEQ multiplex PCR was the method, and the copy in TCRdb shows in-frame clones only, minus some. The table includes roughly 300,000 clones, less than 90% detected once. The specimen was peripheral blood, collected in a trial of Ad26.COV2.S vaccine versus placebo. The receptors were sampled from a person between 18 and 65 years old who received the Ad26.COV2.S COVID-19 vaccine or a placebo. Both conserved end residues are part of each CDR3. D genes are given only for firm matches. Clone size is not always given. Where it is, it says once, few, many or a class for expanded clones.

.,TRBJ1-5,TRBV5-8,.,TGTGCCAGCAGCTTGGGACTCGGAAATCAGCCCCAGCATTTT,CASSLGLGNQPQHF
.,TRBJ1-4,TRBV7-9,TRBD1,TGTGCCATCCCATTTGGGACAGTAAATGAAAAACTGTTTTTT,CAIPFGTVNEKLFF
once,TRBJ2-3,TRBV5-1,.,TGCGCCAGCAGCTTGGGCCGGGCCCAGAGATTTAGCACAGATACGCAGTATTTT,CASSLGRAQRFSTDTQYF
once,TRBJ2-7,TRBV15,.,TGTGCCACCAGCAGAGATTTTTCTCGGGAATCCGAGCAGTACTTC,CATSRDFSRESEQYF
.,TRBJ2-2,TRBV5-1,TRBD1,TGCGCCAGCAGCTTGGCAGGGACAGGGGGCACCGGGGAGCTGTTTTTT,CASSLAGTGGTGELFF
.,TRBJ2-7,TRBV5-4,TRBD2,TGTGCCAGCAGCCAGACTAGCGGGAGATTTGGCGAGCAGTACTTC,CASSQTSGRFGEQYF
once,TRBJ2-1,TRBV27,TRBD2,TGTGCCAGCAGTTTACAAACTAGCGGGAGGCCGTACAATGAGCAGTTCTTC,CASSLQTSGRPYNEQFF
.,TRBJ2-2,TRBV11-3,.,TGTGCCAGCAGCTTAGGGGGGAACACCGGGGAGCTGTTTTTT,CASSLGGNTGELFF
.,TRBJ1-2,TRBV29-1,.,TGCAGCGTGGACAGTGTAAACTATGGCTACACCTTC,CSVDSVNYGYTF
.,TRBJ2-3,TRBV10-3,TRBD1,TGTGCCATCAGTGAGTCCCGTACAGGGGGAGGACTAGATACGCAGTATTTT,CAISESRTGGGLDTQYF
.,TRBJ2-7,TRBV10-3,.,TGTGCCATCAGTGAGTTGGGGGGAAGACCCTACGAGCAGTACTTC,CAISELGGRPYEQYF
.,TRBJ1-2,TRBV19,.,TGTGCCAGTAGTTCGGACCGGGCTCCCTATGGCTACACCTTC,CASSSDRAPYGYTF
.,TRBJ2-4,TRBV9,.,TGTGCCAGCAGCGTAGACAGGGCAGGAAACATTCAGTACTTC,CASSVDRAGNIQYF
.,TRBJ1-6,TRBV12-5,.,TGTGCTAGTAGTGCAGGGGTAGGGTACAAACTCCACTTT,CASSAGVGYKLHF
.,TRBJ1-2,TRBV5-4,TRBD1,TGTGCCAGCAGTCCGCTAGACAGGGCGGGTTCCTTC,CASSPLDRAGSF
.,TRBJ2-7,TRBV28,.,TGTGCCAGCAGCCAAACCGGTAAAGGGGACCGCTCCTACGAGCAGTACTTC,CASSQTGKGDRSYEQYF
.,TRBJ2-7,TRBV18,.,TGTGCCAGCTCACCGGGGAACAGGGCCTACGAGCAGTACTTC,CASSPGNRAYEQYF
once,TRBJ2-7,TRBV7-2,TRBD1,TGTGCCAGCAGCTTAGCGGGACAGGGGGCAATACGGGACGAGCAGTACTTC,CASSLAGQGAIRDEQYF
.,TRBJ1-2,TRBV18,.,TGTGCCAGCTCACAGGGAGGGATCGGCTACACCTTC,CASSQGGIGYTF
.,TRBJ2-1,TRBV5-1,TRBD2,TGCGCCAGCAGCCCACGCGGGGGAGCGGGGATCTACAATGAGCAGTTCTTC,CASSPRGGAGIYNEQFF
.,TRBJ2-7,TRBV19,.,TGTGCCAGTAGCCTCAGGGACAACTACGAGCAGTACTTC,CASSLRDNYEQYF
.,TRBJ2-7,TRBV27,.,TGTGCCAGCAGTTTTGGGGGGAGCGAGCAGTACTTC,CASSFGGSEQYF
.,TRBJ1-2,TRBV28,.,TGTGCCAGCAGTTTGACAGTTACCGATGGCTACACCTTC,CASSLTVTDGYTF
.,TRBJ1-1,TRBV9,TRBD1,TGTGCCAGCAGCCGGACAGGGTTCCGAGAAGCTTTCTTT,CASSRTGFREAFF
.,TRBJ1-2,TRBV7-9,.,TGTGCCAGCAGCTTTACCGTGGACTATGGCTACACCTTC,CASSFTVDYGYTF
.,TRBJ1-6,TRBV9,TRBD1,TGTGCCAGCAGCGGGGACTCGGGACAGGGAAATTCACCCCTCCACTTT,CASSGDSGQGNSPLHF
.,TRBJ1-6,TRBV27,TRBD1,TGTGCCAGCAGCCTGCAGGGGGGGATCGGTTCACCCCTCCACTTT,CASSLQGGIGSPLHF
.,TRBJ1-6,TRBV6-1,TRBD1,TGTGCCAGCAGTGAAGCGCTGACAGGGGGAGACTCACCCCTCCACTTT,CASSEALTGGDSPLHF
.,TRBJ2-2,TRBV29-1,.,TGCAGCGTTGATTTTATGCAGGGGGGCGGGGAGCTGTTTTTT,CSVDFMQGGGELFF
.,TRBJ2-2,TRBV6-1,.,TGTGCCAGCAGTGAAGTCCGGGGGCAGCTGTTTTTT,CASSEVRGQLFF
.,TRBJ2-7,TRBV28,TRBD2,TGTGCCAGCAGACCTAATGTGGTACTAGCGGGCGAGGCCTACGAGCAGTACTTC,CASRPNVVLAGEAYEQYF
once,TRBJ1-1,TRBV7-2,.,TGTGCCAGCAGCTTAGACAGGGATAACACTGAAGCTTTCTTT,CASSLDRDNTEAFF
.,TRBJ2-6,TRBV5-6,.,TGTGCCAGCAGCTTGCGGGTTCGGGCTGGGGCCAACGTCCTGACTTTC,CASSLRVRAGANVLTF
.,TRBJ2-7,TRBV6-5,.,TGTGCCAGCAGGGGATCCAAGACCTACGAGCAGTACTTC,CASRGSKTYEQYF
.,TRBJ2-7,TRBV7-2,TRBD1,TGTGCCAGCAGCTCTAATCTTCGGACAGGGGGAATACAAGGGCGCGAGCAGTACTTC,CASSSNLRTGGIQGREQYF
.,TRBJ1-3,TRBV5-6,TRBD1,TGTGCCAGCAGCTTGGACAGGGGGAACACCATATATTTT,CASSLDRGNTIYF
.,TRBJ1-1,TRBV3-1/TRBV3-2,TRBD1,TGTGCCAGCAGCCTACGACAGGGGGCCGCTTTCTTT,CASSLRQGAAFF
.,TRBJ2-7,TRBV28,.,TGTGCCAGCAGTTTCCCCCTCAGGACAGTAACCTACGAGCAGTACTTC,CASSFPLRTVTYEQYF
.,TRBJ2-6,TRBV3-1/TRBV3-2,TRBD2,TGTGCCAGCAGCCAAGAGCTTAGCGGGAGGTCTGGGGCCAACGTCCTGACTTTC,CASSQELSGRSGANVLTF
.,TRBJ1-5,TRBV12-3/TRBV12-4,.,TGTGCCAGCAGGCCTACTGAGGGGCAGCCCCAGCATTTT,CASRPTEGQPQHF
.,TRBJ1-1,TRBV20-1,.,TGCAGTGCTAGTTCCCAGGGCGTTTTTCTTGCTGAAGCTTTCTTT,CSASSQGVFLAEAFF
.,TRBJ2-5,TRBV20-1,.,TGCAGCGGAGGTCGCCGAGAGACCCAGTACTTC,CSGGRRETQYF
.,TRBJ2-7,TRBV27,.,TGTGCCAGCAGTTCAAACCCCGGGACCCACTCCTACGAGCAGTACTTC,CASSSNPGTHSYEQYF
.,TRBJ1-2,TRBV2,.,TGTGCCAGCACCCGGCAGGACTTTTATGGCTACACCTTC,CASTRQDFYGYTF
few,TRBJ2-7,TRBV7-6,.,TGTGCCAGCAGCTCCCTAAGCTCCTACGAGCAGTACTTC,CASSSLSSYEQYF
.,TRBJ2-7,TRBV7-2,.,TGTGCCAGCAGCCGGGGGAGCTACGAGCAGTACTTC,CASSRGSYEQYF
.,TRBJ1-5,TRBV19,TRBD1,TGTGCCAGTAGCCCACAGGGGAACACAAATAGCAATCAGCCCCAGCATTTT,CASSPQGNTNSNQPQHF
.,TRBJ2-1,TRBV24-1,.,TGTGCCACCAGTTTGGGCGTAGGTGCGAATGAGCAGTTCTTC,CATSLGVGANEQFF
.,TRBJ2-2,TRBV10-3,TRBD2,TGTGCCATCAGGGGTAGCGGGGGGAACACCGGGGAGCTGTTTTTT,CAIRGSGGNTGELFF
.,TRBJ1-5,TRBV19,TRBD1,TGTGCCAGTAGTATAGGCCAACAGGGGGGCAATCAGCCCCAGCATTTT,CASSIGQQGGNQPQHF
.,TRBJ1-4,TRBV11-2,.,TGTGCCAGCAACAAGCAGGGTTCGGATGATGAAAAACTGTTTTTT,CASNKQGSDDEKLFF
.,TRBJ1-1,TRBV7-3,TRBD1,TGTGCCAGCAGCCTAGGGACAGGCACTGAAGCTTTCTTT,CASSLGTGTEAFF
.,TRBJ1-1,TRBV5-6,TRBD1,TGTGCCAGCAGCCAGGGACAGATCACTGAAGCTTTCTTT,CASSQGQITEAFF